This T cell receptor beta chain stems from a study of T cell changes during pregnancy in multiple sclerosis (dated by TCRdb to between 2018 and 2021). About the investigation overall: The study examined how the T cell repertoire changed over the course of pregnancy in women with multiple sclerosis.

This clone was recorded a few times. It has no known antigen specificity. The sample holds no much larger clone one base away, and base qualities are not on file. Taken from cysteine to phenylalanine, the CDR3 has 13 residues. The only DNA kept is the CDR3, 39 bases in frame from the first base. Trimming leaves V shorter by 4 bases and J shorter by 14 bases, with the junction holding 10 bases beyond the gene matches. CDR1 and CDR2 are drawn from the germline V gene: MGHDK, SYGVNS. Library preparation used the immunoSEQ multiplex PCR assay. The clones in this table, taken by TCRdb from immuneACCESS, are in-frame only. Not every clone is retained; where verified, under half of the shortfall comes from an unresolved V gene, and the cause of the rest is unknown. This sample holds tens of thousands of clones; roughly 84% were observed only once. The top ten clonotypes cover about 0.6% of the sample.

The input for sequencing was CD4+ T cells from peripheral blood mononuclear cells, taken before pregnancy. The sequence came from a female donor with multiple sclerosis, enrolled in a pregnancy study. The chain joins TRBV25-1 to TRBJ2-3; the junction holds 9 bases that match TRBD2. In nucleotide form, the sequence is TGTGCCAGCAGTGTCACCGGGACTAGCCCTCCGTATTTT. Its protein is CASSVTGTSPPYF.